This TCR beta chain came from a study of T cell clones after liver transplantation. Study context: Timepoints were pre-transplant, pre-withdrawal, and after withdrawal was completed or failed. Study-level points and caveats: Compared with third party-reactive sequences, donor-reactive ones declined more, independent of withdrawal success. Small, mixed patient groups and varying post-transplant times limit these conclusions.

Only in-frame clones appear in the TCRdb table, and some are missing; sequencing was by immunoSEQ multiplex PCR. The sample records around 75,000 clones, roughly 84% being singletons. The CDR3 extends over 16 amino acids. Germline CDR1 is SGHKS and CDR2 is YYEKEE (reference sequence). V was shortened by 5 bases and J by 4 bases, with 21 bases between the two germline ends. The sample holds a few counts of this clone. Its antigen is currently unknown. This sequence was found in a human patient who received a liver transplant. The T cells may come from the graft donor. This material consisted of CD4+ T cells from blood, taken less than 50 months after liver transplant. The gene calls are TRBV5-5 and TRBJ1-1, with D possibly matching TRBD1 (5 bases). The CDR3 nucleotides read TGTGCCAGCAGGTCAGGTCTTGCAGGGCTTGTCACTGAAGCTTTCTTT. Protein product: CASRSGLAGLVTEAFF.